The T cell receptor (beta chain) described here comes from a study of T cell responses to AZD1222 COVID-19 vaccine. V was pared by 8 bases and J by 4 bases, with 7 bases of the junction left unmatched. Germline assignment: CDR1 MDHEN and CDR2 SYDVKM. The CDR3 spans 14 residues. Measured with immunoSEQ multiplex PCR; TCRdb has only the in-frame clones, and not every one. The repertoire consists of 160,000 or so clones, with 88% occurring once and the leading ten covering roughly 5%. Findings and caveats of the study: Repertoire collection took place solely once the T cell response had peaked. Elevations in Spike-specific TCR breadth and depth followed administration of two AZD1222 doses. Just a handful of people given AZD1222 tested seropositive at baseline. The reported proportion of spike-specific TCRs targeting unmutated variant regions was nearly half.

Notes on this clone: Its antigen is as yet unknown.

Sequenced here: peripheral blood, sampled on day 0 of AZD1222 vaccination. This rearrangement joins TRBV28 to TRBJ2-1, with 8 nucleotides matching TRBD1. The sequence was obtained from an adult in good health. The CDR3 nucleotides are TGTGCCAGCGCGGGGACAGGACTTTACAATGAGCAGTTCTTC. This gives the protein CASAGTGLYNEQFF.